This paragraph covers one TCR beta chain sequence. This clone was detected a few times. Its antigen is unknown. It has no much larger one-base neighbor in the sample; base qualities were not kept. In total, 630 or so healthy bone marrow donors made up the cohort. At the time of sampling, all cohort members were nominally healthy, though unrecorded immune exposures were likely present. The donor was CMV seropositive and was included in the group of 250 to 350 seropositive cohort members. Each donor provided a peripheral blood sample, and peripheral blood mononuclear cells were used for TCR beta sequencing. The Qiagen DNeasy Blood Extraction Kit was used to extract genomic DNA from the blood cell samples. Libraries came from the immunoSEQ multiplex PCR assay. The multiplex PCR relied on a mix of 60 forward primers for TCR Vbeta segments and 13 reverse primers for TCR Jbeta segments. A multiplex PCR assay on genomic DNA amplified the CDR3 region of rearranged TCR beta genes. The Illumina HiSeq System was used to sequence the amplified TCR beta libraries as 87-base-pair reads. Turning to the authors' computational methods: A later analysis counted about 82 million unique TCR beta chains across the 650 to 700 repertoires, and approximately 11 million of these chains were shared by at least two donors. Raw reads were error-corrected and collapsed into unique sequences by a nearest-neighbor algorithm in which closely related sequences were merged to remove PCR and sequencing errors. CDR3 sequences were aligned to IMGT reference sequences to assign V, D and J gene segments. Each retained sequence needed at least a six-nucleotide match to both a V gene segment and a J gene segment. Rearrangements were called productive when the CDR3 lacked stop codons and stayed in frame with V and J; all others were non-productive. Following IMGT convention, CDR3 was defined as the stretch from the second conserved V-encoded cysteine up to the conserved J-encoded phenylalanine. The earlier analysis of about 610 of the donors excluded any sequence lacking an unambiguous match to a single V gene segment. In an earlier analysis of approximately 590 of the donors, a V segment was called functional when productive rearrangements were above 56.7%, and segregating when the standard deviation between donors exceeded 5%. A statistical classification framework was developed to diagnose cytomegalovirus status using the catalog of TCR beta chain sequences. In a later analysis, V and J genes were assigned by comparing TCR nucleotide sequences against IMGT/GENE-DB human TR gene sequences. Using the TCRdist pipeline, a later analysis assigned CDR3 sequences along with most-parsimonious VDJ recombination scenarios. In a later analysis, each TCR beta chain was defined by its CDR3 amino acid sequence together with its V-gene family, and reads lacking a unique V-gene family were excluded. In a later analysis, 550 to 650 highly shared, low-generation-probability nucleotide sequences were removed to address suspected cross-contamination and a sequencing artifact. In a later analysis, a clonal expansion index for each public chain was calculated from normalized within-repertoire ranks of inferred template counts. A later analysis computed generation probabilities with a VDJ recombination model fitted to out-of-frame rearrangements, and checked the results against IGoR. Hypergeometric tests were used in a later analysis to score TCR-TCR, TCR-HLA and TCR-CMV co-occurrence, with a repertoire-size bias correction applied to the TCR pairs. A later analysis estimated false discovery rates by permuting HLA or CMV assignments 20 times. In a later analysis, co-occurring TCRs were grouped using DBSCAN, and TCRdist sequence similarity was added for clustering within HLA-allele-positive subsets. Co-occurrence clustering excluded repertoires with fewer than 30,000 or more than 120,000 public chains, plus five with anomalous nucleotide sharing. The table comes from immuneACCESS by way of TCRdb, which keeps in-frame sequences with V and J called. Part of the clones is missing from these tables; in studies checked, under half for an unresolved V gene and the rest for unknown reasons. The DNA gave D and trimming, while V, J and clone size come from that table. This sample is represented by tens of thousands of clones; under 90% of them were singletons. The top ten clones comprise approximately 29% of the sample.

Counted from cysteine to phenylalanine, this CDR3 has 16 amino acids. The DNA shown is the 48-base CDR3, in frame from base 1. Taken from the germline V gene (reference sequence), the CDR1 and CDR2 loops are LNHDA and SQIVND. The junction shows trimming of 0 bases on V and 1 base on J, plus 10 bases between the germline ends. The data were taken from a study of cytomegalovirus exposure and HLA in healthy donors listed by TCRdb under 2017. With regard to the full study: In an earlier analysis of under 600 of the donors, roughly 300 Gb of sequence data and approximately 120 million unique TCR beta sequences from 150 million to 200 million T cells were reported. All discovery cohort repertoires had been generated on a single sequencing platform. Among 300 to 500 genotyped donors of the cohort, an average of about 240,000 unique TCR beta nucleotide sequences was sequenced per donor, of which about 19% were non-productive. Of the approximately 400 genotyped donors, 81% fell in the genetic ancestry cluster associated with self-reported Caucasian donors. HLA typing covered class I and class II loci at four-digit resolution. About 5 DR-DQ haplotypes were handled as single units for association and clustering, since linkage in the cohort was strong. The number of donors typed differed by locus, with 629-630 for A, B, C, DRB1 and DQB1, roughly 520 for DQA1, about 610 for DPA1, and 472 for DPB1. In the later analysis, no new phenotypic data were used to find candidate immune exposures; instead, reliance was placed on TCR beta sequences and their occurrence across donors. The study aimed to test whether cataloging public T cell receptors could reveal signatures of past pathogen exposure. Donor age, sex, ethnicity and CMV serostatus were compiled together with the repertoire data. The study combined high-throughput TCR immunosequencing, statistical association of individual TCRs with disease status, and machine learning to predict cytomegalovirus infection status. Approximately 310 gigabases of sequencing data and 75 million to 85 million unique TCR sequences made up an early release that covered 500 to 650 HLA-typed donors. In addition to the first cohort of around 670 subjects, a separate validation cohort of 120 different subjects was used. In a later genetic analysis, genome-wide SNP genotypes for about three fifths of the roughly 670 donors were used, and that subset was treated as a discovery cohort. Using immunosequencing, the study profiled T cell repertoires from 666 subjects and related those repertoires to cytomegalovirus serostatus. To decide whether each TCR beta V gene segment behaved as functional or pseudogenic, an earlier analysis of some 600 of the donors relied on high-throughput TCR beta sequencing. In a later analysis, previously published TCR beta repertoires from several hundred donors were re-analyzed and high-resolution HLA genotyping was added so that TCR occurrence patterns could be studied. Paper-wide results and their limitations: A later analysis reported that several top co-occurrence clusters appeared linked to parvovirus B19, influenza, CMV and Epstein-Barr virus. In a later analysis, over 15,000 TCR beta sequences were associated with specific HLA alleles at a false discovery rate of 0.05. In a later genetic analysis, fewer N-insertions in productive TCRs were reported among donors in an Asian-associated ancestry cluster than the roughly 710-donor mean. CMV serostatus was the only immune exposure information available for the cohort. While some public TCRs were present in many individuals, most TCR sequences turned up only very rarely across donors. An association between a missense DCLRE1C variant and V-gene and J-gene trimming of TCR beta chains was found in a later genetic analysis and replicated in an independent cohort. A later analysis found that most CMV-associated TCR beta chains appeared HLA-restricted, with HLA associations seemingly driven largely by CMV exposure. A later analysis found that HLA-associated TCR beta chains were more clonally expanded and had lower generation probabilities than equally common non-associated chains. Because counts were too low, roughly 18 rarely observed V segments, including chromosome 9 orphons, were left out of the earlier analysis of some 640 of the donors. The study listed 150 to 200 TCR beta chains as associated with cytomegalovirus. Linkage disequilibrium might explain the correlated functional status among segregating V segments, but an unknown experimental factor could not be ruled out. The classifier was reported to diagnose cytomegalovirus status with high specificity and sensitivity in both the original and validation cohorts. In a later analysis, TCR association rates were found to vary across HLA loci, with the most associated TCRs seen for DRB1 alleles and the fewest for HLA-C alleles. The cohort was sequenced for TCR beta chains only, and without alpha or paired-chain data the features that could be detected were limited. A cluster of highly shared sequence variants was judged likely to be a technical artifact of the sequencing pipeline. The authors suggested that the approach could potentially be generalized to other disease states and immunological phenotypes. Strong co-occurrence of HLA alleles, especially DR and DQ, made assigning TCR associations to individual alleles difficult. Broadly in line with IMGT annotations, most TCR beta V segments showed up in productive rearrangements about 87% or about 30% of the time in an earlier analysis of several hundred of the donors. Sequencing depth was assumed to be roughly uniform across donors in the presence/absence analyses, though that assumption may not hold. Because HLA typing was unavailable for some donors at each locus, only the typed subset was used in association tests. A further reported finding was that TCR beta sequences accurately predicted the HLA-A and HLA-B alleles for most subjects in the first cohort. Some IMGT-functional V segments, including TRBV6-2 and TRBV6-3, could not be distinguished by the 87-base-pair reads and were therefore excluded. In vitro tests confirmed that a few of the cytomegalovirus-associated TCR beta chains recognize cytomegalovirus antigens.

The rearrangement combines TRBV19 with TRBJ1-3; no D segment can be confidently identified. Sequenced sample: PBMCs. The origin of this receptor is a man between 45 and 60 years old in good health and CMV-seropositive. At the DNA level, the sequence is TGTGCCAGTAGTATAGATATGGCAGGTTCTGGAAACACCATATATTTT. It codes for CASSIDMAGSGNTIYF.